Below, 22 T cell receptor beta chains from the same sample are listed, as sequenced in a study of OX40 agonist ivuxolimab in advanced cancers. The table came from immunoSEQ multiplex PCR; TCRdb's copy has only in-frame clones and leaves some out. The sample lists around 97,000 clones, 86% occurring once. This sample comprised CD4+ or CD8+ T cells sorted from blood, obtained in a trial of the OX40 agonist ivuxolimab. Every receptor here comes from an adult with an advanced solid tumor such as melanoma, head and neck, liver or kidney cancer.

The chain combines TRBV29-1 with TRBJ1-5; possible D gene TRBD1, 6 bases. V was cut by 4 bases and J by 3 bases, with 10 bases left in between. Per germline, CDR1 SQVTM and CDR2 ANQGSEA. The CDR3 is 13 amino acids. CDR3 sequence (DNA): TGCAGCGTTGGAGGGGGATTCAATCAGCCCCAGCATTTT. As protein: CSVGGGFNQPQHF.

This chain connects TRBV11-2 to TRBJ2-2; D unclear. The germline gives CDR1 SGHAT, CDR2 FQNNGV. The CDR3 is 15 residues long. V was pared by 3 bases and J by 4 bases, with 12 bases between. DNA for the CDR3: TGTGCCAGCAGCTTTTACAGTTTACGCACCGGGGAGCTGTTTTTT. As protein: CASSFYSLRTGELFF.

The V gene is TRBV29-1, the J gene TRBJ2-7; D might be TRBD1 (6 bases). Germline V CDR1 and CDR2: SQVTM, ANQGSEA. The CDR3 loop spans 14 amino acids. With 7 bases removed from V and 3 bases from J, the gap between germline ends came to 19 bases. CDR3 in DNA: TGCAGCGACGAAACAGGGAAAAGGGTCTACGAGCAGTACTTC. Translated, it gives CSDETGKRVYEQYF.

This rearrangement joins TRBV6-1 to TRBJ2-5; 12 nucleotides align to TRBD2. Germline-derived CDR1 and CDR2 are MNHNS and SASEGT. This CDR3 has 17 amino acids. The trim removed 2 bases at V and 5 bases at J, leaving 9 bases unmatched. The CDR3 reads CASSEWRTSGGSETQYF. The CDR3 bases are TGTGCCAGCAGTGAATGGAGAACTAGCGGGGGGTCGGAGACCCAGTACTTC.

This chain's CDR3 is CASSLDGGREETQYF. DNA for the CDR3: TGTGCCAGCAGCTTAGATGGGGGGCGCGAAGAGACCCAGTACTTC. J is TRBJ2-5 and V is TRBV7-9; D assignment may be TRBD1 or TRBD2 (6 bases each). This CDR3 has 15 residues. Per germline, CDR1 SEHNR and CDR2 FQNEAQ (reference sequence). V lost 1 base to trimming and J lost 3 bases, with 12 bases between them.

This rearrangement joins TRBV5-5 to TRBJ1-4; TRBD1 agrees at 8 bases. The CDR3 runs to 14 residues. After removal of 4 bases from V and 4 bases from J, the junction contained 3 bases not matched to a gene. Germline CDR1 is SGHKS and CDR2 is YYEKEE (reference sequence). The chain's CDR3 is CASSGQGGNEKLFF. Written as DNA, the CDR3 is TGTGCCAGCAGCGGACAGGGAGGTAATGAAAAACTGTTTTTT. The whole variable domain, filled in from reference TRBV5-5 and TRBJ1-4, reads DAGVTQSPTHLIKTRGQQVTLRCSPISGHKSVSWYQQVLGQGPQFIFQYYEKEERGRGNFPDRFSARQFPNYSSELNVNALLLGDSALYLCASSGQGGNEKLFFGSGTQLSVL.

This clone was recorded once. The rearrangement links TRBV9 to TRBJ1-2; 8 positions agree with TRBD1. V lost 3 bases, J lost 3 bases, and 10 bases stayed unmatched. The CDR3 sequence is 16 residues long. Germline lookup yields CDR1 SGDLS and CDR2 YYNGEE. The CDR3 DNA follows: TGTGCCAGCAGCGAGACCTCCAGGGGGCCCTACTATGGCTACACCTTC. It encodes CASSETSRGPYYGYTF.

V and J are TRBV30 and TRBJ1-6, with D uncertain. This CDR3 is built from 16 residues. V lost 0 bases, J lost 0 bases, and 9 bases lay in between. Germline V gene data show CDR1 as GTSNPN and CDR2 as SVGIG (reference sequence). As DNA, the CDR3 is TGTGCCTGGAGTGTTGGAGAAAGCTCCTATAATTCACCCCTCCACTTT. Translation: CAWSVGESSYNSPLHF. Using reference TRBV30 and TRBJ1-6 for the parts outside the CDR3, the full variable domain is SQTIHQWPATLVQPVGSPLSLECTVEGTSNPNLYWYRQAAGRGLQLLFYSVGIGQISSEVPQNLSASRPQDRQFILSSKKLLLSDSGFYLCAWSVGESSYNSPLHFGNGTRLTVT.

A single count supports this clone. CDR3 protein: CASSFRESGANVLTF. The CDR3, as DNA: TGTGCCAGCAGCTTTAGGGAGTCTGGGGCCAACGTCCTGACTTTC. The rearrangement links TRBV5-4 to TRBJ2-6; a possible D gene is TRBD2 (5 bases). This CDR3 is 15 amino acids long. Germline lookup yields CDR1 SGHNT and CDR2 YYREEE (reference sequence). V was clipped by 2 bases and J by 1 base, with 7 bases between them.

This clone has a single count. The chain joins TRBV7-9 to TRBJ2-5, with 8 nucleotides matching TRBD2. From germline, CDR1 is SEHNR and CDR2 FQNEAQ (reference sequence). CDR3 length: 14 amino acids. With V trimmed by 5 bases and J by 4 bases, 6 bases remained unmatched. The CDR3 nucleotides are TGTGCCAGCAGCAACGGGCTAGCGGGAGAGACCCAGTACTTC. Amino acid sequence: CASSNGLAGETQYF. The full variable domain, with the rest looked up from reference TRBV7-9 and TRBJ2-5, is DTGVSQNPRHKITKRGQNVTFRCDPISEHNRLYWYRQTLGQGPEFLTYFQNEAQLEKSRLLSDRFSAERPKGSFSTLEIQRTEQGDSAMYLCASSNGLAGETQYFGPGTRLLVL.

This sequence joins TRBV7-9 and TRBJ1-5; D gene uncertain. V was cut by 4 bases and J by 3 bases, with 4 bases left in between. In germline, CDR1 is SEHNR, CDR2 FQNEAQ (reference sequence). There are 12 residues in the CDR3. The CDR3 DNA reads TGTGCCAGCAGCTCGAACAATCAGCCCCAGCATTTT. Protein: CASSSNNQPQHF.

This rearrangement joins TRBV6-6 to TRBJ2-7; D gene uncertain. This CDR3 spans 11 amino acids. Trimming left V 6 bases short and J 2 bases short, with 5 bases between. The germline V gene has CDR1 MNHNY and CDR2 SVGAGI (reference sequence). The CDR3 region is CASSPAYEQYF. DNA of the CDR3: TGTGCCAGCAGCCCCGCCTACGAGCAGTACTTC.

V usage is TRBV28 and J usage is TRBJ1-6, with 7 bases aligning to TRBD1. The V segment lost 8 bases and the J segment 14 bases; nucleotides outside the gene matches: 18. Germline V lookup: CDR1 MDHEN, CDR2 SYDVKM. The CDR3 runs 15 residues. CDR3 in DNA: TGTGCCAGCGGTGCGACAGGGATTGGGGAAAGGACCCTCCACTTT. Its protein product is CASGATGIGERTLHF. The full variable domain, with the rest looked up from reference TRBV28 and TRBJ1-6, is DVKVTQSSRYLVKRTGEKVFLECVQDMDHENMFWYRQDPGLGLRLIYFSYDVKMKEKGDIPEGYSVSREKKERFSLILESASTNQTSMYLCASGATGIGERTLHFGNGTRLTVT.

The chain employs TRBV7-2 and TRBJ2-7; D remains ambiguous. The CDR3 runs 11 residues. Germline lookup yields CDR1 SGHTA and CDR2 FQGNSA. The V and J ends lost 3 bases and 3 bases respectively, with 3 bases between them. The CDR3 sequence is CASSLNYEQYF. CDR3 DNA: TGTGCCAGCAGCTTGAACTACGAGCAGTACTTC.

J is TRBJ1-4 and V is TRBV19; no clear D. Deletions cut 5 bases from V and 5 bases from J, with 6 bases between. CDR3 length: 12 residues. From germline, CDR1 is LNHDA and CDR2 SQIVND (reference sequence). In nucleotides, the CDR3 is TGTGCCAGTAGTCCGCGCAATGAAAAACTGTTTTTT. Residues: CASSPRNEKLFF.

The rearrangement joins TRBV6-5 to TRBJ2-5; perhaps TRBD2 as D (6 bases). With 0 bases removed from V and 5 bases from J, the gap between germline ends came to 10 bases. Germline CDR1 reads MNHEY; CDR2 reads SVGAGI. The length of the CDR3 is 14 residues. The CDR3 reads CASSYSSGGETQYF. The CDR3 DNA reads TGTGCCAGCAGTTACTCGAGTGGGGGGGAGACCCAGTACTTC.

This CDR3 reads CASSQLSQGFGELFF. DNA for the CDR3: TGTGCCAGCAGCCAATTAAGCCAGGGGTTCGGGGAGCTGTTTTTT. This sequence joins TRBV7-8 and TRBJ2-2, with a weak D call TRBD1 (6 bases). The germline CDR1 and CDR2 sequences are SGHVS and FQNEAQ. With 5 bases removed from V and 7 bases from J, the gap between germline ends came to 17 bases. The CDR3 extends over 15 amino acids. The whole variable domain, remainder taken from reference TRBV7-8 and TRBJ2-2, is GAGVSQSPRYKVAKRGQDVALRCDPISGHVSLFWYQQALGQGPEFLTYFQNEAQLDKSGLPSDRFFAERPEGSVSTLKIQRTQQEDSAVYLCASSQLSQGFGELFFGEGSRLTVL.

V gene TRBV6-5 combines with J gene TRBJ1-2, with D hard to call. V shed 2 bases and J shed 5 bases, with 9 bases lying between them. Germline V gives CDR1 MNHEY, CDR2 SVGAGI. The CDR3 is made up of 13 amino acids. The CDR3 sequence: CASSYISGYGYTF. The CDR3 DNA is TGTGCCAGCAGTTACATCTCGGGGTATGGCTACACCTTC.

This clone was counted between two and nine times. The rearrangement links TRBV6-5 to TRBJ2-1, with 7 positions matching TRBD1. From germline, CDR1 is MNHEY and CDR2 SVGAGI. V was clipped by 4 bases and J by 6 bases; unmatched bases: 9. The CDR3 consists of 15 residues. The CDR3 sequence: CASSLFFDRVNEQFF. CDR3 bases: TGTGCCAGCAGTTTATTTTTCGACAGGGTCAATGAGCAGTTCTTC.

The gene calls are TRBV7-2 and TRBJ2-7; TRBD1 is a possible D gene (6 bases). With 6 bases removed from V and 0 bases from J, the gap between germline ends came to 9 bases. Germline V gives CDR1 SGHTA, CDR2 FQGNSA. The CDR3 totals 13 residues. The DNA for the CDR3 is TGTGCCAGCAGAATGGACAGCTCCTACGAGCAGTACTTC. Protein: CASRMDSSYEQYF.

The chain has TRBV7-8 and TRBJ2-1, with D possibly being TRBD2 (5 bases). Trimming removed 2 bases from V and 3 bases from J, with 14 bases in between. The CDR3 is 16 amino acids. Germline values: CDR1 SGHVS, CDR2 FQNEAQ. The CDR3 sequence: CASSLTRDLFYNEQFF. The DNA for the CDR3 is TGTGCCAGCAGCTTAACCCGGGATCTTTTCTACAATGAGCAGTTCTTC.

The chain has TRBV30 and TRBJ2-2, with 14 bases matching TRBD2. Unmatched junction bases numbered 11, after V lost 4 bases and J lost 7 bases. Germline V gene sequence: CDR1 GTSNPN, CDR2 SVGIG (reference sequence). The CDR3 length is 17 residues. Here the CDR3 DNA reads TGTGCCTGGACCGGGACTAGCGGGAGATGGGAAATCGGGGAGCTGTTTTTT. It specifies CAWTGTSGRWEIGELFF.